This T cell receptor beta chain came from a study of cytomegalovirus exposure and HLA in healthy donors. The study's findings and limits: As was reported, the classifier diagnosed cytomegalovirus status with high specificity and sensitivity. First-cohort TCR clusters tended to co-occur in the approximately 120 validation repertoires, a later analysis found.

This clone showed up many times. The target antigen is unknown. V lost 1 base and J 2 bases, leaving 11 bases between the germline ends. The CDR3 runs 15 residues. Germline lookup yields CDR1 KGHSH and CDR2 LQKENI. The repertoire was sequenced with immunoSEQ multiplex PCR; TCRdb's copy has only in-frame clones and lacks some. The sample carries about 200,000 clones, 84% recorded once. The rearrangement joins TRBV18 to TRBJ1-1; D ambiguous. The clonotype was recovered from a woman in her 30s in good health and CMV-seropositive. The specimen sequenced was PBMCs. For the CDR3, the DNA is TGTGCCAGCTCACCACAGGCGGGTGCTAACACTGAAGCTTTCTTT. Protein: CASSPQAGANTEAFF.